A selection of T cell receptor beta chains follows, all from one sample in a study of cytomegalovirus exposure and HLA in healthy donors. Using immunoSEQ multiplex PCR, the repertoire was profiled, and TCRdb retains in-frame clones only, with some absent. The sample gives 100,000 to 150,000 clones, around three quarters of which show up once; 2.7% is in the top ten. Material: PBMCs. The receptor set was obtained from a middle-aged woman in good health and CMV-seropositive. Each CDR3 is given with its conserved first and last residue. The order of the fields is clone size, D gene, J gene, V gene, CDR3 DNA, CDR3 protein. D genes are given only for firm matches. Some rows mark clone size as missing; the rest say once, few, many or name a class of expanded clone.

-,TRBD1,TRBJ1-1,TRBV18,TGTGCCAGCTCACCCTTTTCACAGGGGGGGACCACTGAAGCTTTCTTT,CASSPFSQGGTTEAFF
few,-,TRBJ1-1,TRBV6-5,TGTGCCAGCGGAATCAATACAGGCCGCGCTGAAGCTTTCTTT,CASGINTGRAEAFF
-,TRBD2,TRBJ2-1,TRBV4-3,TGCGCCAGCAGCCAAGTCAAGGCGGGAGGGCATGAGCAGTTCTTC,CASSQVKAGGHEQFF
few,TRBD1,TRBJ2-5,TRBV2,TGTGCCAGCAGGAAGACAGGGGGCGCGGGGGAGCAGTACTTC,CASRKTGGAGEQYF
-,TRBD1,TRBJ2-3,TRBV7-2,TGTGCCAGCAGCTTAAACGGGGACAGGGTGACAGATACGCAGTATTTT,CASSLNGDRVTDTQYF
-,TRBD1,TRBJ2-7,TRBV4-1,TGCGCCAGCAGTCGCGTAGCCAGGGGGTCTTTGGACGAGCAGTACTTC,CASSRVARGSLDEQYF
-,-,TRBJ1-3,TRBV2,TGTGCCAGCAGTGAGTCGGGGACTGGAAACACCATATATTTT,CASSESGTGNTIYF
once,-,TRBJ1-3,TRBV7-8,TGTGCCAGCAGCTCTACGGGAAACTCTGGAAACACCATATATTTT,CASSSTGNSGNTIYF
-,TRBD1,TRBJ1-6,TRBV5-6,TGTGCCAGCAGCTTTAGGACAGGGAATTCACCCCTCCACTTT,CASSFRTGNSPLHF
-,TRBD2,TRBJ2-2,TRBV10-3,TGTGCCATCAGTGGAGGACTAGCGGGAGGGTCGAACACCGGGGAGCTGTTTTTT,CAISGGLAGGSNTGELFF
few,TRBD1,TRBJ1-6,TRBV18,TGTGCCAGCTCACCATGGACAGGGAGGGATTCACCCCTCCACTTT,CASSPWTGRDSPLHF
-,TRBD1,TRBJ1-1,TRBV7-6,TGTGCCAGCAGCTTAAGGACAGGAGATGAAGCTTTCTTT,CASSLRTGDEAFF
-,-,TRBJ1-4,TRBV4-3,TGCGCCAGCAGCCAAAATGGAGCGGATGAAAAACTGTTTTTT,CASSQNGADEKLFF
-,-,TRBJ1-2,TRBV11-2,TGTGCCAGCAGCTTAGATCACAGGGACTATGGCTACACCTTC,CASSLDHRDYGYTF
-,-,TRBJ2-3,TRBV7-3,TGTGCCAGCAGCCCTATACGGACTAGCACAGATACGCAGTATTTT,CASSPIRTSTDTQYF
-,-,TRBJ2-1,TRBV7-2,TGTGCCAGCAGCGAAGGACTCTTCAGCTCCTACAATGAGCAGTTCTTC,CASSEGLFSSYNEQFF
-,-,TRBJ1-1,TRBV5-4,TGTGCCAGCAGCTTGGTGGGGCAGCACACTGAAGCTTTCTTT,CASSLVGQHTEAFF
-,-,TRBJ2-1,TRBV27,TGTGCCAGCAGTTTGGTACTGAGCTCCTACAATGAGCAGTTCTTC,CASSLVLSSYNEQFF
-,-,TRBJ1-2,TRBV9,TGTGCCAGCAGCGTGGGGGGAGGGGTAGGCTATGGCTACACCTTC,CASSVGGGVGYGYTF
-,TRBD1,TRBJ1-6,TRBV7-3,TGTGCCAGCAGCTTAATGTCGGCAGGGGGAAATTCACCCCTCCACTTT,CASSLMSAGGNSPLHF
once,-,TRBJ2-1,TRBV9,TGTGCCAGCAGCGTAGGACAGTTCAATGAGCAGTTCTTC,CASSVGQFNEQFF